This record concerns one T cell receptor (beta chain) sequence. What this receptor recognizes is not known. Base qualities were left out, and no much larger clone turns up one base away. The sample is drawn from a study of blood T cell repertoires in COVID-19 (dated by TCRdb to the early 2020s). Background on the whole study: The collaborator samples originated in the United States, Italy and Spain and spanned the acute and convalescent phases of COVID-19. The prospective study material was composed of cDNA or gDNA derived from T cells, B-cell-depleted T cells, or PBMCs. The dataset comprised deeply sampled blood TCRbeta repertoires from subjects exposed to, actively infected with, or recovered from COVID-19. The repertoires were made available in a free public database intended to serve as a resource for research on the immune response to SARS-CoV-2. The samples were drawn from two sources: the first 160 participants of the ongoing ImmuneRACE study, and over 950 subjects contributed by 6 global collaborators. A de-identified subject ID, COVID-19 status, age in years and sex were almost always included in the sample metadata. Where available, HLA class I and class II types were obtained from metadata supplied by the sample provider rather than from assay-based typing.

Counted from cysteine to phenylalanine, this CDR3 has 17 amino acids. The retained sequence is limited to the CDR3, 51 bases, with the frame set at the first base. From a lookup of the germline V gene, CDR1 and CDR2 are SGHTA and FQGTGA. Here V drops 5 bases and J drops 1 base, and the junction holds 8 bases not matched to any gene. Results the study describes overall, beyond this receptor: The amount of clinical and demographic metadata varied by source and participant and was provided uncurated.

At one collaborating source in Seattle, patients were enrolled during active infection and were followed longitudinally through the course of disease. The collaborating institutions used their own protocols to collect whole blood in K2EDTA tubes. For TCRbeta analysis, collaborators shipped samples as frozen whole blood, isolated PBMCs, or DNA extracted from either of those sample types. TCRbeta CDR3 regions were amplified from genomic DNA by means of the immunoSEQ Assay, a bias-controlled multiplex PCR. Concerning the study's data processing: The number of nucleated cells in each sample was estimated by amplification of reference gene primers within the assay. To quantify the absolute abundance of each unique TCRbeta CDR3 rearrangement, sequence reads were collapsed and filtered. For each sample, productive Simpson clonality was calculated as the square root of Simpson's diversity index over productive rearrangements. TCRdb took over this immuneACCESS table, retaining in-frame rearrangements with V and J assigned. Such tables are incomplete; in checked studies, under half of the missing clones stem from an unresolved V gene, and the remainder is unexplained. The V and J calls and clone size are taken from that table; D and trimming were inferred from the DNA. Here the sample has about 480,000 clones; roughly 89% occur a single time. The ten largest make up about 0.91% of the sample.

Source material: peripheral blood. The rearranged chain carries TRBV7-3 and TRBJ2-2, with 9 central nucleotides matching TRBD1. The TCR originated in a man aged 18 to 35 with COVID-19, enrolled during active disease. Here the CDR3 is given as CASSPFRDRVNTGELFF. The base sequence is TGTGCCAGCAGCCCCTTCCGGGACAGGGTGAACACCGGGGAGCTGTTTTTT.